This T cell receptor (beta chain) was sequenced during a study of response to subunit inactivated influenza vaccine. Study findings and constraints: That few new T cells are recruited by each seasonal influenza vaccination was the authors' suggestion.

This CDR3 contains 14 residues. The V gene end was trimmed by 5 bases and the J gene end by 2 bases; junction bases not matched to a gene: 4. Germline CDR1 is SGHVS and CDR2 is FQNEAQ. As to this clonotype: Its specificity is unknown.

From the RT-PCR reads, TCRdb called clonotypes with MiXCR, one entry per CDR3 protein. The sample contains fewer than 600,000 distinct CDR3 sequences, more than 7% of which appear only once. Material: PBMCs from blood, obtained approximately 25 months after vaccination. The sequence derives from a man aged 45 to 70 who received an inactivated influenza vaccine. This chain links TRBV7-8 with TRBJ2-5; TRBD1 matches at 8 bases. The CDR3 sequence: CASSLTGGQETQYF. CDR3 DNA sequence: TGTGCCAGCAGCCTTACAGGGGGACAAGAGACCCAGTACTTC.